The next 10 T cell receptor beta chains were all read from a single sample in a study of blood T cell repertoires in COVID-19. Only in-frame clones appear in the TCRdb table, and some are missing; sequencing was by immunoSEQ multiplex PCR. Here the sample spans about 80,000 clones, approximately 78% being singletons. The material sequenced was peripheral blood. These receptors originate from a woman aged 70-85 years with acute or convalescent COVID-19.

The chain joins TRBV30 to TRBJ1-2, with D perhaps TRBD1 (5 bases). Per germline, CDR1 GTSNPN and CDR2 SVGIG (reference sequence). The CDR3 extends over 14 amino acids. V lost 1 base and J 4 bases, leaving 13 bases between the germline ends. The CDR3 DNA reads TGTGCCTGGAGTGGGACCAAGACAGTCTATGGCTACACCTTC. Translation: CAWSGTKTVYGYTF.

This clone has just a few counts. The chain carries TRBV7-3 and TRBJ2-2; 8 bases map to TRBD2. This CDR3 region has 16 residues. J was trimmed by 6 bases and V by 5 bases; bases with no gene match: 11. Germline V gives CDR1 SGHTA, CDR2 FQGTGA. DNA for the CDR3: TGTGCCAGCAGCCCGTCGGGGGTAGCGGGATCCGGGGAGCTGTTTTTT. It specifies CASSPSGVAGSGELFF.

This rearrangement joins TRBV6-5 to TRBJ1-2, with 7 bases identical to TRBD1. Germline V gives CDR1 MNHEY, CDR2 SVGAGI. J lost 8 bases, V lost 6 bases, and 12 bases had no gene match. The CDR3 has 14 residues. This CDR3 reads CASRKTGTERGYTF. As DNA, the CDR3 is TGTGCCAGCAGAAAGACCGGGACAGAAAGGGGCTACACCTTC.

The chain carries TRBV9 and TRBJ1-1; D is ambiguous. Trimming cost V 3 bases and J 1 base, with 16 bases left between them. This CDR3 spans 16 amino acids. From germline, CDR1 is SGDLS and CDR2 YYNGEE. The CDR3 DNA follows: TGTGCCAGCAGCGCTGGTCCGCAGGAACAGAACACTGAAGCTTTCTTT. This encodes CASSAGPQEQNTEAFF. The full variable domain, rest sourced from reference TRBV9 and TRBJ1-1, is DSGVTQTPKHLITATGQRVTLRCSPRSGDLSVYWYQQSLDQGLQFLIQYYNGEERAKGNILERFSAQQFPDLHSELNLSSLELGDSALYFCASSAGPQEQNTEAFFGQGTRLTVV.

For the CDR3, the DNA is TGTGCCAGCAGCGCGACAGGGATTTCCTACGAGCAGTACTTC. It translates to CASSATGISYEQYF. The V gene is TRBV9, the J gene TRBJ2-7; 7 bases fit TRBD1. From germline, CDR1 is SGDLS and CDR2 YYNGEE. The V segment lost 3 bases and the J segment 1 base; nucleotides outside the gene matches: 4. The CDR3 is made up of 14 amino acids.

This clone was counted once. The gene calls are TRBV19 and TRBJ1-1, with D hard to call. The ends were cut back, 9 bases at V and 0 bases at J, with 17 bases in the middle. In germline, CDR1 is LNHDA, CDR2 SQIVND (reference sequence). The CDR3 extends over 15 amino acids. CDR3 loop: CASPPGNYMNTEAFF. The CDR3 nucleotides read TGTGCCAGCCCTCCGGGGAACTACATGAACACTGAAGCTTTCTTT.

The chain is built from TRBV5-1 and TRBJ1-4; D perhaps matches TRBD1 (6 bases). Deletions cut 4 bases from V and 3 bases from J, with 10 bases between. The CDR3 is 14 residues long. Looked up from germline, CDR1 is SGHRS and CDR2 is YFSETQ. Here the CDR3 DNA reads TGCGCCAGCAGCCAAGACAGGTCTAATGAAAAACTGTTTTTT. Encoded protein: CASSQDRSNEKLFF. The whole variable domain, filled in from reference TRBV5-1 and TRBJ1-4, reads KAGVTQTPRYLIKTRGQQVTLSCSPISGHRSVSWYQQTPGQGLQFLFEYFSETQRNKGNFPGRFSGRQFSNSRSEMNVSTLELGDSALYLCASSQDRSNEKLFFGSGTQLSVL.

The chain couples TRBV7-9 to TRBJ2-5; D remains ambiguous. The CDR3 extends over 12 amino acids. Trimming removed 5 bases from V and 5 bases from J, with 9 bases in between. Germline CDR1 reads SEHNR; CDR2 reads FQNEAQ (reference sequence). The CDR3 bases are TGTGCCAGCAGCCCCCTGCGGGAGACCCAGTACTTC. The encoded protein is CASSPLRETQYF.

The rearrangement uses TRBV6-5 and TRBJ1-5; D is ambiguous. From germline, CDR1 is MNHEY and CDR2 SVGAGI. The CDR3 spans 14 residues. V gave up 6 bases and J gave up 3 bases, with 12 bases separating them. CDR3 bases: TGTGCCAGCAGACCTCGGGAATTCAATCAGCCCCAGCATTTT. Translation: CASRPREFNQPQHF.

The sample holds a few counts of this clone. The J gene is TRBJ2-7, the V gene TRBV6-5, with 8 bases aligning to TRBD2. Germline lookup yields CDR1 MNHEY and CDR2 SVGAGI. CDR3 length: 16 residues. J gave up 0 bases and V 2 bases, and 6 bases lay outside the gene matches. CDR3 nucleotides: TGTGCCAGCAGTTACCCAGCTAGCGGGCCCTCCTACGAGCAGTACTTC. Protein product: CASSYPASGPSYEQYF.